These 4 T cell receptor beta chains originate from one sample sequenced in a study of post-analysis software for immune sequencing data. Included in the TCR beta cDNA libraries were unique molecular identifiers. In TCRdb, the PCR reads were re-called with MiXCR into one record per CDR3 protein. The profile shows 750,000 to 900,000 distinct CDR3 sequences, 40% to 55% of them singletons. Notes on the study in general: Roughly 5 TRBV segments (TRBV5-6, TRBV5-1 and TRBV20-1 among them) occurred more frequently in patients than in controls.

No antigens are known for them. Sequencing was done on a sample of blood. These receptors all stem from a girl under 18 with multiple sclerosis.

The chain combines TRBV20-1 with TRBJ2-5; 7 bases match TRBD2. The germline gives CDR1 DFQATT, CDR2 SNEGSKA (reference sequence). V lost 4 bases to trimming and J lost 5 bases; unmatched junction nucleotides: 10. CDR3 length equals 14 residues. The CDR3 sequence: CSANPRQGGETQYF. The CDR3 DNA sequence: TGCAGTGCTAACCCCCGCCAGGGAGGGGAGACCCAGTACTTC.

This clonotype was recorded only once. The chain joins TRBV5-1 to TRBJ2-5, with 11 bases lining up with TRBD2. Germline trimming cut 4 bases from V and 11 bases from J; bases unmatched to any gene: 13. Germline loops: CDR1 SGHRS, CDR2 YFSETQ. The CDR3 length is 15 residues. As DNA, the CDR3 is TGCGCCAGCAGCCGCGGACTAGCGGGTTGGGAAGAGCAGTACTTC. This gives the protein CASSRGLAGWEEQYF.

This clonotype was recorded a few times. The genes are TRBV12-3 or TRBV12-4 and TRBJ2-7; 15 bases fit TRBD2. The junction had 8 bases not matched to a gene; V was cut back by 4 bases and J by 4 bases. The CDR3 loop spans 17 amino acids. The CDR3, as DNA: TGTGCCAGCAGTTCCCGGACTAGCGGGAGGGCCGCGTACGAGCAGTACTTC. It specifies CASSSRTSGRAAYEQYF.

This clonotype was detected only a few times. The genes are TRBV5-1 and TRBJ2-6, with D possibly TRBD2 on 6 matching bases. Germline V gene lookup returns CDR1 SGHRS and CDR2 YFSETQ. V lost 4 bases, J lost 0 bases, and 17 bases lay in between. CDR3 size: 18 residues. CDR3 sequence reads: CASSPIEAGPSGANVLTF. The CDR3, as DNA: TGCGCCAGCAGCCCAATAGAAGCGGGTCCCTCTGGGGCCAACGTCCTGACTTTC.